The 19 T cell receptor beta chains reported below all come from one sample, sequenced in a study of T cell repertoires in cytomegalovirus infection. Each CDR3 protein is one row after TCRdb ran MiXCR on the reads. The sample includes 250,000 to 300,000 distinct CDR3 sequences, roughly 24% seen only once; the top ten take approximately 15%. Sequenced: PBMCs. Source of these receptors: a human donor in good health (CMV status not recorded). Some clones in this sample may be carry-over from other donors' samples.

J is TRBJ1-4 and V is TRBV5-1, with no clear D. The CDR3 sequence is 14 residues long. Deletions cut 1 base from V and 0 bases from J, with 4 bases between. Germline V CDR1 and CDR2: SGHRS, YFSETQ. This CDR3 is CASSLWSTNEKLFF. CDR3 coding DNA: TGCGCCAGCAGCTTGTGGTCAACTAATGAAAAACTGTTTTTT.

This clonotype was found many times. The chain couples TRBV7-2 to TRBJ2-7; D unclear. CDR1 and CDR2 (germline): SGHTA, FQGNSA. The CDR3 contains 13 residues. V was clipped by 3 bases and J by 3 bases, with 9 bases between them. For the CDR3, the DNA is TGTGCCAGCAGCTTTGCCAGCCTCTACGAGCAGTACTTC. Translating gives CASSFASLYEQYF. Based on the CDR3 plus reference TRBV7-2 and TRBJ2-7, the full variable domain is GAGVSQSPSNKVTEKGKDVELRCDPISGHTALYWYRQSLGQGLEFLIYFQGNSAPDKSGLPSDRFSAERTGGSVSTLTIQRTQQEDSAVYLCASSFASLYEQYFGPGTRLTVT.

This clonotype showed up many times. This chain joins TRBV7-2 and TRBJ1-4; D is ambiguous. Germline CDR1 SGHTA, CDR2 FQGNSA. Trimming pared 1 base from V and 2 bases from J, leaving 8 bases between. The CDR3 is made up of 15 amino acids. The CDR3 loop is CASSLGGLTNEKLFF. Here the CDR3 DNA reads TGTGCCAGCAGCTTAGGAGGGCTGACTAATGAAAAACTGTTTTTT.

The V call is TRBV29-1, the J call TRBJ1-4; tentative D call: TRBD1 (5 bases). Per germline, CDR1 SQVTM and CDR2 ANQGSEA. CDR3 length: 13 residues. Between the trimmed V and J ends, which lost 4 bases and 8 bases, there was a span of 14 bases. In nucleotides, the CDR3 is TGCAGCGTTGGACAGAGTAAGGGGGAAAAACTGTTTTTT. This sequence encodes CSVGQSKGEKLFF.

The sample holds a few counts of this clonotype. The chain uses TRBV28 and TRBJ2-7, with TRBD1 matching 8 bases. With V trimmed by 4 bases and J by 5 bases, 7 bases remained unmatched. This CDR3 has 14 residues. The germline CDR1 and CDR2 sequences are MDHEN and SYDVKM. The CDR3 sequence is CASSSRTGTHEQYF. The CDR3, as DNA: TGTGCCAGCAGTTCACGGACAGGGACGCACGAGCAGTACTTC.

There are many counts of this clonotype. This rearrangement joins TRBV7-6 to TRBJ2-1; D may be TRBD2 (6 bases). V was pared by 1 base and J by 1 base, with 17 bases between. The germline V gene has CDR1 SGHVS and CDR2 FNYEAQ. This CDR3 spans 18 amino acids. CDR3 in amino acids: CASSLGGTWRGSYNEQFF. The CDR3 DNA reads TGTGCCAGCAGCTTAGGAGGGACGTGGCGGGGATCCTACAATGAGCAGTTCTTC.

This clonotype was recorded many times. The CDR3 DNA reads TGTGCCAGCAGCTTATTAGGGCTGACGGGTGAAAAACTGTTTTTT. Protein sequence: CASSLLGLTGEKLFF. The V and J genes are TRBV7-2 and TRBJ1-4; D gene uncertain. The CDR3 has 15 amino acids. The V gene's germline CDR1 is SGHTA and CDR2 FQGNSA. Trimming left V 2 bases short and J 7 bases short, with 14 bases between.

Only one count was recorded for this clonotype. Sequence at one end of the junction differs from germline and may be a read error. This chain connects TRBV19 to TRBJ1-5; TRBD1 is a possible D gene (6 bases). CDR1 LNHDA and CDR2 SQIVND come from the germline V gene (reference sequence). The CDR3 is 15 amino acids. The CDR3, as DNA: TGTGCCAGTAGTATCGACAGGATTAGCTATCAGCCCCAGCATTTT. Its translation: CASSIDRISYQPQHF. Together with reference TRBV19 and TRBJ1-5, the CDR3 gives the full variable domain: DGGITQSPKYLFRKEGQNVTLSCEQNLNHDAMYWYRQDPGQGLRLIYYSQIVNDFQKGDIAEGYSVSREKKESFPLTVTSAQKNPTAFYLCASSIDRISYQPQHFGDGTRLSIL.

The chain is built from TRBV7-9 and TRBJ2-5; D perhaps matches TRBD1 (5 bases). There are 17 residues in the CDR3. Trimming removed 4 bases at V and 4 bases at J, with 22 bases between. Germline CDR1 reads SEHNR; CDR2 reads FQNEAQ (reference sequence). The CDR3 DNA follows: TGTGCCAGCAGCTCAGCGAGTTGGCAGGGTCAGGGAGAGACCCAGTACTTC. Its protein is CASSSASWQGQGETQYF. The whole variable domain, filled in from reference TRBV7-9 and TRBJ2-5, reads DTGVSQNPRHKITKRGQNVTFRCDPISEHNRLYWYRQTLGQGPEFLTYFQNEAQLEKSRLLSDRFSAERPKGSFSTLEIQRTEQGDSAMYLCASSSASWQGQGETQYFGPGTRLLVL.

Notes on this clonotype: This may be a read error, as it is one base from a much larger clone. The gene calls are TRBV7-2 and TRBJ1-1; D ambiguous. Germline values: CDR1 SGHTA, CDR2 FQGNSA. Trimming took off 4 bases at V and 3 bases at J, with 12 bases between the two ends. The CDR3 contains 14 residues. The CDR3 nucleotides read TGTGCCAGCAGCTACCAGGCGCCCGACACTGAAGCTTTCTTT. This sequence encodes CASSYQAPDTEAFF.

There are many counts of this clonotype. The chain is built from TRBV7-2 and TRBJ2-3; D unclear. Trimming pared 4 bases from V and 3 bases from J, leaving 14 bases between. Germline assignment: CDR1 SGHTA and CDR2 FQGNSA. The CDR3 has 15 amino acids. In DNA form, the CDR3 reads TGTGCCAGCAGCTACCTAAGCCGTGGAACAGATACGCAGTATTTT. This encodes CASSYLSRGTDTQYF.

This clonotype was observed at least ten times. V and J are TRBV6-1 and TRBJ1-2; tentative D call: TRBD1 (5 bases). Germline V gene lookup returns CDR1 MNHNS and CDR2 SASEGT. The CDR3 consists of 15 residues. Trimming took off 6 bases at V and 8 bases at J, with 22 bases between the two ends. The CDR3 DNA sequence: TGTGCCAGCAGCCGCCTTGGGGGGTACGAGGGGGGCTACACCTTC. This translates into CASSRLGGYEGGYTF.

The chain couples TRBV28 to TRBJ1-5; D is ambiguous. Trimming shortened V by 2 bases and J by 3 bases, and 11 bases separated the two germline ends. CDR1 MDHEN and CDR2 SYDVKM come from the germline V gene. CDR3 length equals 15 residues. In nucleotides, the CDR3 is TGTGCCAGCAGTTTAGACCCAGGAATCAATCAGCCCCAGCATTTT. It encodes CASSLDPGINQPQHF.

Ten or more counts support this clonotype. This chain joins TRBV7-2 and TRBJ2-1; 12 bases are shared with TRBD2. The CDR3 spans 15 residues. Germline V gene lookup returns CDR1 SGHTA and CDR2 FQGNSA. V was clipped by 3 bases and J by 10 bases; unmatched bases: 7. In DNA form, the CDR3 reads TGTGCCAGCAGCTTTCGACTAGCGGGAGAAGGAGAGCAGTTCTTC. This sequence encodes CASSFRLAGEGEQFF.

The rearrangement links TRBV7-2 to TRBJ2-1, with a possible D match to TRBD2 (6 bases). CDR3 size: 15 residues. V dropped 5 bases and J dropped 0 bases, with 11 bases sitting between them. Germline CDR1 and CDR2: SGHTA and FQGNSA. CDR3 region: CASSQGLDSYNEQFF. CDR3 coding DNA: TGTGCCAGCAGCCAGGGACTGGACTCCTACAATGAGCAGTTCTTC.

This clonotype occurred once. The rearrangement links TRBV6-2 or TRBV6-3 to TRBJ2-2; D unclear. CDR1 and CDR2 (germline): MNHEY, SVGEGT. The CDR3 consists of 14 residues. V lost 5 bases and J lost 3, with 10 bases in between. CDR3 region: CASSHDVYTGELFF. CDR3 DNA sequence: TGTGCCAGCAGTCACGACGTGTACACCGGGGAGCTGTTTTTT.

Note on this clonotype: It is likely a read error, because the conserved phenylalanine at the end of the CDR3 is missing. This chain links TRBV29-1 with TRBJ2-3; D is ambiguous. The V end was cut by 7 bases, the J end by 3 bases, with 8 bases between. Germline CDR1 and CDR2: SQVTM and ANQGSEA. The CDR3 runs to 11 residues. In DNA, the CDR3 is TGCAGCGGGAGTGTGACAGATACGCAGTATTAT. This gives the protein CSGSVTDTQYY.

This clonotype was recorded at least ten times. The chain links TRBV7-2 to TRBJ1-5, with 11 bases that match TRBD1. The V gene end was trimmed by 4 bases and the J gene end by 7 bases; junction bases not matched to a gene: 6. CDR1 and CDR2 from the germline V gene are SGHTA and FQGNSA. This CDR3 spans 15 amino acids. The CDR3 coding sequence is TGTGCCAGCAGCTCCCGTGGGACAGGGGGGCAGCCCCAGCATTTT. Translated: CASSSRGTGGQPQHF.

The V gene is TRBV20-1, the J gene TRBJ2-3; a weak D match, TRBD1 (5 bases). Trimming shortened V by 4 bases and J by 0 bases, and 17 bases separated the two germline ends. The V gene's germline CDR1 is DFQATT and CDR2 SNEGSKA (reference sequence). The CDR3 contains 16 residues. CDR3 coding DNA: TGCAGTGCTACCTACCCTCCCCCAGGGAGCACAGATACGCAGTATTTT. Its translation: CSATYPPPGSTDTQYF.